This TCR beta chain was obtained from a study of T-cell memory formation after mild COVID-19. Study-level information: Most TCR clusters belonged to a single donor.

Study findings and constraints: Cross-reactive memory apparently joined, as some responding clones appeared in pre-infection memory.

With constant-segment primers, 5'RACE yielded cDNA libraries of TCR alpha and TCR beta that carried sample barcodes and UMIs. TCRdb analysed the 5' RACE reads with MiXCR anew, one entry per CDR3 protein. The sample lists 150,000 to 200,000 distinct CDR3 sequences; around 10% were seen once. CDR3 length: 15 amino acids. Germline V CDR1 and CDR2: SGHDN, FVKESK. V was trimmed by 4 bases and J by 6 bases, leaving 17 bases between them. This clonotype was counted a few times. Its target is not known. The chain has TRBV14 and TRBJ2-3, with D perhaps matching TRBD2 (5 bases). This clonotype originated in a man younger than 35 who had mild COVID-19 (a few samples of this study predate the infection). Cell type and time point are not known. Sequencing used PBMCs or a T cell subset sorted from them (not recorded which). The CDR3 is CASSLQALRGDTQYF. CDR3 DNA sequence: TGTGCCAGCAGCCTCCAGGCCCTAAGAGGGGATACGCAGTATTTT. Combining the CDR3 with reference TRBV14 and TRBJ2-3 gives the whole variable domain EAGVTQFPSHSVIEKGQTVTLRCDPISGHDNLYWYRRVMGKEIKFLLHFVKESKQDESGMPNNRFLAERTGGTYSTLKVQPAELEDSGVYFCASSLQALRGDTQYFGPGTRLTVL.